This TCR beta chain derives from a study of long-term antiretroviral therapy in people with HIV. As to this clone: Antigen: not known.

The J segment lost 0 bases and the V segment lost 3 bases, leaving 9 bases of the junction unmatched. Germline-derived CDR1 and CDR2 are MGHRA and YSYEKL. This CDR3 is built from 19 residues. Broader study findings: ART preceded a rise in diversity that nonetheless stayed lower than in transplant donor controls. Repertoire composition at all time points was dominated by clones that had expanded before ART.

With survey level as its setting, the immunoSEQ assay was v3.0. Sequenced by immunoSEQ multiplex PCR; TCRdb stores in-frame clones only, minus some. This table has about 22,000 clones, 84% appearing once. Every participant gave one or more pre-ART and two or more post-ART PBMC samples. Each HIV participant was treated in the United States. The V and J genes are TRBV4-1 and TRBJ2-2; TRBD2 matches 11 bases. The sample here was unsorted PBMCs, taken 0.5 years before starting antiretroviral therapy. This TCR derives from a man aged 40-49 years with HIV. In DNA, the CDR3 is TGCGCCAGCAGCCAGGCGCCACTAGCGGGGGCAGCGAACACCGGGGAGCTGTTTTTT. It encodes CASSQAPLAGAANTGELFF.